A selection of T cell receptor beta chains follows, all from one sample in a study of beta chain features in type 1 diabetes. The repertoire was sequenced with immunoSEQ multiplex PCR; TCRdb's copy has only in-frame clones and lacks some. This sample yields 360,000 or so clones, of which around a fifth are seen a single time; 0.044% belongs to the top ten. Sequencing was carried out using naive CD4+ T cells from blood. Every receptor here comes from a woman aged 18 to 35 in good health. CDR3s include the opening cysteine and the closing phenylalanine or tryptophan. The D gene is left open where the match is weak. Expanded clones are given a class, and other clones once, few, many or no size at all.

J gene: TRBJ2-5
D gene: TRBD1
V gene: TRBV7-2
clone size: .
CDR3 DNA: TGTGCCAGCAGCTTAAAGTCAGGGGGAGAGACCCAGTACTTC
CDR3 protein: CASSLKSGGETQYF

J gene: TRBJ2-5
D gene: .
V gene: TRBV5-4
clone size: few
CDR3 DNA: TGTGCCAGCAGCCTACGGGACTCACAAGAGACCCAGTACTTC
CDR3 protein: CASSLRDSQETQYF

J gene: TRBJ1-2
D gene: TRBD1
V gene: TRBV4-1
clone size: few
CDR3 DNA: TGCGCCAGCAGCCAAGGGACGCGACAGGGGAACTATGGCTACACCTTC
CDR3 protein: CASSQGTRQGNYGYTF

J gene: TRBJ1-5
D gene: .
V gene: TRBV6-6
clone size: .
CDR3 DNA: TGTGCCAGCAGTTACCTAGGGCGGGGCAATCAGCCCCAGCATTTT
CDR3 protein: CASSYLGRGNQPQHF

J gene: TRBJ2-1
D gene: TRBD2
V gene: TRBV30
clone size: .
CDR3 DNA: TGTGCCTGGAGTCGGCTAGCGGGCCTCAACAATGAGCAGTTCTTC
CDR3 protein: CAWSRLAGLNNEQFF

J gene: TRBJ2-7
D gene: .
V gene: TRBV6-5
clone size: .
CDR3 DNA: TGTGCCAGCAGGCGGAGGGCTGCCTACGAGCAGTACTTC
CDR3 protein: CASRRRAAYEQYF

J gene: TRBJ2-7
D gene: .
V gene: TRBV15
clone size: few
CDR3 DNA: TGTGCCACCAGCAGAGGAGGGGGAAGGAACGAGCAGTACTTC
CDR3 protein: CATSRGGGRNEQYF

J gene: TRBJ1-1
D gene: .
V gene: TRBV2
clone size: .
CDR3 DNA: TGTGCCAGCAGCCACACCCGGGACACTGAAGCTTTCTTT
CDR3 protein: CASSHTRDTEAFF

J gene: TRBJ1-5
D gene: .
V gene: TRBV6-1
clone size: .
CDR3 DNA: TGTGCCAGCAGAGCAAATCAGCCCCAGCATTTT
CDR3 protein: CASRANQPQHF

J gene: TRBJ2-7
D gene: TRBD1
V gene: TRBV30
clone size: few
CDR3 DNA: TGTGCCTGTTCGACAGGGGGATTCGAGCAGTACTTC
CDR3 protein: CACSTGGFEQYF

J gene: TRBJ2-3
D gene: .
V gene: TRBV5-1
clone size: .
CDR3 DNA: TGCGCCAGCAGCTGGGCCGTGGGCCGGAGGGATACGCAGTATTTT
CDR3 protein: CASSWAVGRRDTQYF

J gene: TRBJ2-1
D gene: .
V gene: TRBV10-3
clone size: few
CDR3 DNA: TGTGCCATCAGGACTAACGGGGGAAATGAGCAGTTCTTC
CDR3 protein: CAIRTNGGNEQFF

J gene: TRBJ2-7
D gene: TRBD2
V gene: TRBV5-6
clone size: few
CDR3 DNA: TGTGCCAGCAGCTCCTTAGCGGGGGGCTACGAGCAGTACTTC
CDR3 protein: CASSSLAGGYEQYF

J gene: TRBJ2-5
D gene: .
V gene: TRBV5-1
clone size: few
CDR3 DNA: TGCGCCAGCAGCTTGGTCGGGCAAGAGACCCAGTACTTC
CDR3 protein: CASSLVGQETQYF

J gene: TRBJ2-1
D gene: .
V gene: TRBV10-3
clone size: .
CDR3 DNA: TGTGCCATCAGGTCCAGCGGAGATTACAATGAGCAGTTCTTC
CDR3 protein: CAIRSSGDYNEQFF

J gene: TRBJ1-5
D gene: .
V gene: TRBV30
clone size: .
CDR3 DNA: TGTGCCTGGAGTCCCACCGGGGGCAATCAGCCCCAGCATTTT
CDR3 protein: CAWSPTGGNQPQHF

J gene: TRBJ2-3
D gene: TRBD1
V gene: TRBV30
clone size: .
CDR3 DNA: TGTGCCTGGAGTGTAGGGGGCGATGCAGATACGCAGTATTTT
CDR3 protein: CAWSVGGDADTQYF

J gene: TRBJ2-3
D gene: TRBD2
V gene: TRBV5-1
clone size: .
CDR3 DNA: TGCGCCAGCAGCCGGCCAGGGACTAGCGTGACCGATACGCAGTATTTT
CDR3 protein: CASSRPGTSVTDTQYF

J gene: TRBJ1-5
D gene: .
V gene: TRBV5-4
clone size: .
CDR3 DNA: TGTGCCAGCAGCTTGGACAGATATCAGCCCCAGCATTTT
CDR3 protein: CASSLDRYQPQHF

J gene: TRBJ2-7
D gene: TRBD1
V gene: TRBV7-9
clone size: .
CDR3 DNA: TGTGCCAGCAGCCGTCGACAGGGGGCCAACGAGCAGTACTTC
CDR3 protein: CASSRRQGANEQYF

J gene: TRBJ2-1
D gene: TRBD2
V gene: TRBV5-4
clone size: .
CDR3 DNA: TGTGCCAGCAGCCTTCCCGGGACTAGCGGCAACAATGAGCAGTTCTTC
CDR3 protein: CASSLPGTSGNNEQFF

J gene: TRBJ1-2
D gene: .
V gene: TRBV6-5
clone size: .
CDR3 DNA: TGTGCCAGCAGTTCGCAGGCGCCCTATGGCTACACCTTC
CDR3 protein: CASSSQAPYGYTF

J gene: TRBJ1-2
D gene: TRBD1
V gene: TRBV5-4
clone size: .
CDR3 DNA: TGTGCCAGCAGCTCGGTGGGACAGGGAGGGTATGGCTACACCTTC
CDR3 protein: CASSSVGQGGYGYTF

J gene: TRBJ1-2
D gene: .
V gene: TRBV21-1
clone size: few
CDR3 DNA: TGTGCCAGCACCCGAAAGCGCCTGAAGCCTAACTATGGCTACACCTTC
CDR3 protein: CASTRKRLKPNYGYTF

J gene: TRBJ2-5
D gene: TRBD1
V gene: TRBV9
clone size: few
CDR3 DNA: TGTGCCAGCAGATACAGGGGTTCAGAGACCCAGTACTTC
CDR3 protein: CASRYRGSETQYF

J gene: TRBJ2-7
D gene: .
V gene: TRBV4-2
clone size: .
CDR3 DNA: TGTGCCAGCAGTCTGGGGGCGGTGGCCTACGAGCAGTACTTC
CDR3 protein: CASSLGAVAYEQYF

J gene: TRBJ2-1
D gene: TRBD1
V gene: TRBV6-1
clone size: .
CDR3 DNA: TGTGCCAGCAGTGGACAACAGGGGAGGCAGTTCTTC
CDR3 protein: CASSGQQGRQFF

J gene: TRBJ1-5
D gene: .
V gene: TRBV29-1
clone size: .
CDR3 DNA: TGCAGCGTCCAAGCGTTTGGCTACAATCAGCCCCAGCATTTT
CDR3 protein: CSVQAFGYNQPQHF

J gene: TRBJ1-1
D gene: .
V gene: TRBV6-6
clone size: .
CDR3 DNA: TGTGCCAGCAGTCCCCCTCTAGAGTTGAACACTGAAGCTTTCTTT
CDR3 protein: CASSPPLELNTEAFF

J gene: TRBJ1-2
D gene: .
V gene: TRBV27
clone size: .
CDR3 DNA: TGTGCCAGCAGGCTATTGGGCTCAACTAACTATGGCTACACCTTC
CDR3 protein: CASRLLGSTNYGYTF

J gene: TRBJ2-1
D gene: .
V gene: TRBV11-1
clone size: .
CDR3 DNA: TGTGCCAGCAGCTTAGAGAGTCCAGGGCCCTCCTACAATGAGCAGTTCTTC
CDR3 protein: CASSLESPGPSYNEQFF

J gene: TRBJ1-1
D gene: TRBD1
V gene: TRBV6-6
clone size: .
CDR3 DNA: TGTGCCAGCAGCCCAAGACGGACAGGGATTCTAGAAGCTTTCTTT
CDR3 protein: CASSPRRTGILEAFF

J gene: TRBJ2-5
D gene: TRBD2
V gene: TRBV4-1
clone size: few
CDR3 DNA: TGCGCCAGCAGCTCGGGACTAGCGAAAGAGACCCAGTACTTC
CDR3 protein: CASSSGLAKETQYF

J gene: TRBJ2-2
D gene: .
V gene: TRBV5-4
clone size: .
CDR3 DNA: TGTGCCAGCAGCTTGTCCGGGGGTTTCACCGGGGAGCTGTTTTTT
CDR3 protein: CASSLSGGFTGELFF

J gene: TRBJ1-1
D gene: TRBD1
V gene: TRBV5-1
clone size: few
CDR3 DNA: TGCGCCAGCAGATCGACAGGGGGTACGACTGAAGCTTTCTTT
CDR3 protein: CASRSTGGTTEAFF

J gene: TRBJ2-2
D gene: .
V gene: TRBV15
clone size: few
CDR3 DNA: TGTGCCACCAGCAGAGGAGGCGCCGGGGAGCTGTTTTTT
CDR3 protein: CATSRGGAGELFF

J gene: TRBJ2-7
D gene: TRBD1
V gene: TRBV5-1
clone size: .
CDR3 DNA: TGCGCCAGCAGCGGGACAGGGCCCTCCTACGAGCAGTACTTC
CDR3 protein: CASSGTGPSYEQYF

J gene: TRBJ1-1
D gene: TRBD1
V gene: TRBV5-5
clone size: .
CDR3 DNA: TGTGCCAGCAGCTTGGGACAGGGGTTGGGCACTGAAGCTTTCTTT
CDR3 protein: CASSLGQGLGTEAFF

J gene: TRBJ2-3
D gene: TRBD2
V gene: TRBV30
clone size: few
CDR3 DNA: TGTGCCTCTTCCGGGGGGGACACAGATACGCAGTATTTT
CDR3 protein: CASSGGDTDTQYF